Given below is one TCR beta chain in context. Input was approximately 2 ug genomic DNA, or all available if less. The primer mix had 60 V beta and 13 J beta primers. Libraries were prepared by immunoSEQ multiplex PCR; TCRdb keeps only in-frame clonotypes and omits some of them. The data contain 50,000 to 70,000 clones, approximately 80% of them singletons. Described time point: after dendritic cell vaccination, including at tumor progression/relapse. There are 15 residues in the CDR3. V lost 0 bases and J lost 0, with 10 bases in between. The germline gives CDR1 SGHNT, CDR2 YYREEE (reference sequence). The source of the sample is a study of glioma-infiltrating T cells after dendritic cell vaccination.

The receptor was isolated from a human donor with glioblastoma. V and J are TRBV5-4 and TRBJ2-7; D perhaps matches TRBD2 (5 bases). The material sequenced was blood, taken after dendritic cell vaccination. The CDR3 region has the DNA TGTGCCAGCAGCTTGGGGCCTAGCACCTCCTACGAGCAGTACTTC. Amino acid sequence: CASSLGPSTSYEQYF.